Presented here are 16 T cell receptor beta chains from one specimen sequenced in a study of cytomegalovirus exposure and HLA in healthy donors. With 60 Vbeta and 13 Jbeta primers, the PCR was carried out. Sequencing used immunoSEQ multiplex PCR; TCRdb keeps in-frame clones, though not all of them. In the table there are some 170,000 clones, roughly four fifths of which are singletons. The sample taken for sequencing was PBMCs. The receptors shown here come from a woman aged 18 to 35 in good health and CMV-seronegative.

The chain recombines TRBV11-2 with TRBJ2-3; D perhaps matches TRBD1 (5 bases). Trimming stripped 4 bases from V and 2 bases from J, with 13 bases between. Germline loops: CDR1 SGHAT, CDR2 FQNNGV. The CDR3 length is 15 residues. The DNA of the CDR3 is TGTGCCAGCAGCTCACTCCAGGGTACCACAGATACGCAGTATTTT. The encoded protein is CASSSLQGTTDTQYF.

This chain's CDR3 is CASSYTGETQYF. The CDR3 bases are TGTGCCAGCAGTTACACCGGAGAGACCCAGTACTTC. The J gene is TRBJ2-5, the V gene TRBV6-5; D is ambiguous. CDR3 length: 12 residues. V lost 2 bases and J 4 bases, leaving 5 bases between the germline ends. CDR1 MNHEY and CDR2 SVGAGI come from the germline V gene.

About this clone: One end of the junction is discordant with germline, which a read error may explain. The sample holds other DNA sequences that translate to the same CDR3. The CDR3 coding sequence is TGCGCCAGCAGCTTATGGACAGGAGAAGAGACCCAGTACTTC. Residues: CASSLWTGEETQYF. The chain combines TRBV7-9 with TRBJ2-5; 7 bases agree with TRBD1. Per the germline V gene, CDR1 is SEHNR and CDR2 is FQNEAQ (reference sequence). The CDR3 length is 14 residues.

The rearrangement links TRBV6-6 to TRBJ1-1; no firm D call. The CDR3 contains 13 residues. Trimming pared 7 bases from V and 3 bases from J, leaving 12 bases between. The germline gives CDR1 MNHNY, CDR2 SVGAGI (reference sequence). CDR3 in DNA: TGTGCCAGCACCAACCTCGCGGACACTGAAGCTTTCTTT. It encodes CASTNLADTEAFF.

V is TRBV5-1 and J is TRBJ1-5, with D unclear. V lost 0 bases, J lost 7 bases, and 11 bases lay in between. The CDR3 is 14 amino acids. CDR1 and CDR2 from the germline V gene are SGHRS and YFSETQ. The CDR3 loop is CASSLAGIDQPQHF. For the CDR3, the DNA is TGCGCCAGCAGCTTGGCGGGGATAGACCAGCCCCAGCATTTT.

This clone was recorded a few times. CDR3 DNA sequence: TGTGCCAGCACTCCGAGCGGAACCTACGAGCAGTACTTC. Translated, it gives CASTPSGTYEQYF. This chain links TRBV2 with TRBJ2-7; TRBD2 might be the D (5 bases). From germline, CDR1 is SNHLY and CDR2 FYNNEI. This CDR3 has 13 amino acids. Trimming cost V 7 bases and J 2 bases, with 12 bases left between them.

The chain's CDR3 is CASSHPGQGSNEQFF. In DNA, the CDR3 is TGCGCCAGCAGCCACCCGGGACAGGGGTCGAATGAGCAGTTCTTC. The rearrangement links TRBV4-1 to TRBJ2-1, with 10 bases aligning to TRBD1. CDR3 length: 15 residues. V lost 3 bases, J lost 7 bases, and 6 bases stayed unmatched. CDR1 is MGHRA and CDR2 is YSYEKL in the germline V gene.

The genes are TRBV6-6 and TRBJ1-2; tentative D call: TRBD1 (6 bases). Trimming left V 0 bases short and J 7 bases short, with 15 bases between. This CDR3 is built from 15 residues. In germline, CDR1 is MNHNY, CDR2 SVGAGI (reference sequence). The CDR3 region has the DNA TGTGCCAGCAGTTACTCGACGCTGGGAGGGGGTGGCTACACCTTC. This codes for CASSYSTLGGGGYTF.

This clone was observed once. The chain carries TRBV11-2 and TRBJ2-1, with TRBD2 identical over 7 bases. Unmatched junction bases numbered 9, after V lost 4 bases and J lost 3 bases. CDR3 size: 16 residues. The V gene's germline CDR1 is SGHAT and CDR2 FQNNGV. The CDR3 loop is CASSSGGASGYNEQFF. The CDR3 DNA reads TGTGCCAGCAGCTCTGGAGGGGCTAGCGGCTACAATGAGCAGTTCTTC.

The chain is built from TRBV7-9 and TRBJ1-1, with D hard to call. V gave up 5 bases and J gave up 3 bases, with 4 bases separating them. This CDR3 has 11 amino acids. Germline loops: CDR1 SEHNR, CDR2 FQNEAQ (reference sequence). CDR3 DNA: TGTGCCAGCAGCCTCGACACTGAAGCTTTCTTT. Amino acids: CASSLDTEAFF.

The gene calls are TRBV5-1 and TRBJ1-3; D remains unclear. Trimming stripped 0 bases from V and 8 bases from J, with 6 bases between. CDR3 length equals 12 residues. CDR1 is SGHRS, CDR2 YFSETQ, per germline. In nucleotides, the CDR3 is TGCGCCAGCAGCTTGGCCGGTGACACCATATATTTT. Amino acids: CASSLAGDTIYF.

This clone has just one count. The rearrangement links TRBV5-1 to TRBJ1-1, with TRBD1 matching 9 bases. The CDR3 runs 15 residues. V shed 0 bases, J shed 4 bases, and the junction held 4 bases outside the gene matches. Looked up from germline, CDR1 is SGHRS and CDR2 is YFSETQ. CDR3 amino acids: CASSLGDRAVTEAFF. The CDR3 nucleotides read TGCGCCAGCAGCTTGGGGGACAGGGCGGTCACTGAAGCTTTCTTT.

V gene TRBV29-1 combines with J gene TRBJ2-1; D may be TRBD1 (5 bases). The CDR3 runs 14 residues. Looked up from germline, CDR1 is SQVTM and CDR2 is ANQGSEA. The V gene lost 3 bases and the J gene lost 0 bases, with 9 bases spanning the gap. This CDR3 reads CSVEGRSSYNEQFF. Written as DNA, the CDR3 is TGCAGCGTTGAGGGGCGGAGCTCCTACAATGAGCAGTTCTTC.

The rearrangement uses TRBV4-1 and TRBJ2-3, with 9 bases matching TRBD2. The V gene's germline CDR1 is MGHRA and CDR2 YSYEKL. With 4 bases clipped from V and 4 bases from J, the junction kept 12 bases outside the gene matches. The CDR3 length is 17 residues. The CDR3: CASSPRRGRAGSDTQYF. The CDR3 DNA follows: TGCGCCAGCAGCCCTAGACGCGGGAGGGCCGGGTCAGATACGCAGTATTTT.

The chain has TRBV7-2 and TRBJ1-2, with 8 bases aligning to TRBD1. The CDR3 is 13 amino acids. V was pared by 3 bases and J by 7 bases, with 4 bases of the junction left unmatched. The V gene's germline CDR1 is SGHTA and CDR2 FQGNSA. CDR3 bases: TGTGCCAGCAGCTTTACAGGGGGTGGTGGCTACACCTTC. It encodes CASSFTGGGGYTF.

The J gene is TRBJ1-2, the V gene TRBV6-5; no firm D call. The CDR3 extends over 16 amino acids. Germline V gene sequence: CDR1 MNHEY, CDR2 SVGAGI. V gave up 1 base and J gave up 4 bases, with 16 bases separating them. The CDR3 DNA reads TGTGCCAGCAGTTACTGGTCCAGCTCTGGGAGCTATGGCTACACCTTC. Protein: CASSYWSSSGSYGYTF.